These 12 T cell receptor beta chains were all obtained from the same sample, sequenced in a study of shared clonotypes between healthy human individuals. Sequenced by immunoSEQ multiplex PCR; TCRdb stores in-frame clones only, minus some. The sample lists 600,000 to 800,000 clones; around 70% were seen once. The source material was memory CD4+ T cells sorted from blood. Subset of the sample: CD45RA-negative fraction. Receptors were obtained from a woman aged 25 to 45 in good health.

The V gene is TRBV16, the J gene TRBJ2-3; 8 nucleotides agree with TRBD2. This CDR3 contains 15 residues. CDR1 is KGHSY and CDR2 is FQNENV in the germline V gene. V lost 2 bases to trimming and J lost 3 bases; unmatched junction nucleotides: 4. CDR3 region: CASSQGAGATDTQYF. The DNA of the CDR3 is TGTGCCAGCAGCCAAGGAGCGGGGGCGACAGATACGCAGTATTTT.

The count of this clone is one. This rearrangement joins TRBV18 to TRBJ2-5, with 9 positions matching TRBD2. TRBJ2-7 matches the DNA end more closely, so the J call is doubtful. CDR3 length equals 14 residues. Germline assignment: CDR1 KGHSH and CDR2 LQKENI. The CDR3 DNA reads TGTGCCAGCTCACTAGCGGGAGAACCCTACGAGCAGTACTTC. Translation gives CASSLAGEPYEQYF.

The V call is TRBV2, the J call TRBJ2-6; possibly TRBD1 for D (7 bases). V lost 11 bases, J lost 0 bases, and 17 bases lay in between. The CDR3 is 16 amino acids. CDR1 SNHLY and CDR2 FYNNEI come from the germline V gene. CDR3 loop: CAGQGGLTSGANVLTF. The CDR3 DNA reads TGTGCCGGGCAGGGGGGCCTTACCTCTGGGGCCAACGTCCTGACTTTC.

This clone was seen only once. This chain joins TRBV6-5 and TRBJ1-1, with TRBD1 matching 7 bases. This CDR3 spans 15 amino acids. From germline, CDR1 is MNHEY and CDR2 SVGAGI. The ends lost 5 bases at V and 4 bases at J; junction bases unmatched: 10. CDR3 sequence: CASSTPREGATEAFF. The CDR3 nucleotides are TGTGCCAGCAGTACCCCTCGGGAGGGGGCCACTGAAGCTTTCTTT.

This sequence joins TRBV14 and TRBJ1-2; weak D call: TRBD1 (5 bases). This CDR3 contains 15 residues. Per germline, CDR1 SGHDN and CDR2 FVKESK. The ends were cut back, 2 bases at V and 3 bases at J, with 13 bases in the middle. CDR3 nucleotides: TGTGCCAGCAGCCAAATGGGGCAGGGATACTATGGCTACACCTTC. It is translated as CASSQMGQGYYGYTF.

The chain has TRBV5-5 and TRBJ2-7; D is tentatively TRBD1 or TRBD2 (5 bases each). This CDR3 region has 14 residues. Trimming removed 0 bases at V and 5 bases at J, with 12 bases between. Germline-derived CDR1 and CDR2 are SGHKS and YYEKEE (reference sequence). The CDR3 DNA follows: TGTGCCAGCAGCTTGGTGGGGGTTAGCGACGAGCAGTACTTC. Residues: CASSLVGVSDEQYF.

The chain employs TRBV2 and TRBJ1-5; D is possibly TRBD1 (5 bases). Trimming stripped 3 bases from V and 5 bases from J, with 17 bases between. The CDR3 contains 16 residues. Germline CDR1 is SNHLY and CDR2 is FYNNEI. CDR3 sequence (DNA): TGTGCCAGCAGTGATCTTTTGGGGGGGACCCATCAGCCCCAGCATTTT. Protein: CASSDLLGGTHQPQHF. Looking up the rest from reference TRBV2 and TRBJ1-5 gives the full variable domain: EPEVTQTPSHQVTQMGQEVILRCVPISNHLYFYWYRQILGQKVEFLVSFYNNEISEKSEIFDDQFSVERPDGSNFTLKIRSTKLEDSAMYFCASSDLLGGTHQPQHFGDGTRLSIL.

The V call is TRBV5-5, the J call TRBJ1-1; D is perhaps TRBD1 (6 bases). CDR1 is SGHKS and CDR2 is YYEKEE in the germline V gene (reference sequence). Trimming left V 4 bases short and J 5 bases short, with 15 bases between. The CDR3 runs 14 residues. The CDR3 sequence is CASSQPWGRTEAFF. The CDR3 DNA sequence: TGTGCCAGCAGCCAGCCTTGGGGGCGGACTGAAGCTTTCTTT. Full variable domain (rest looked up from reference TRBV5-5 and TRBJ1-1): DAGVTQSPTHLIKTRGQQVTLRCSPISGHKSVSWYQQVLGQGPQFIFQYYEKEERGRGNFPDRFSARQFPNYSSELNVNALLLGDSALYLCASSQPWGRTEAFFGQGTRLTVV.

The chain has TRBV14 and TRBJ2-6, with 10 positions matching TRBD1. CDR1 is SGHDN, CDR2 FVKESK, per germline. V gave up 2 bases and J gave up 1 base; unmatched junction bases: 5. The CDR3 extends over 18 amino acids. CDR3 protein: CASSQRDRGLSGANVLTF. The CDR3 bases are TGTGCCAGCAGCCAAAGGGACAGGGGTTTGTCTGGGGCCAACGTCCTGACTTTC.

V usage is TRBV18 and J usage is TRBJ2-4, with D unclear. Germline V CDR1 and CDR2: KGHSH, LQKENI. The CDR3 runs to 16 residues. V lost 2 bases to trimming and J lost 1 base, with 12 bases between them. The DNA of the CDR3 is TGTGCCAGCTCACCAAGCGTCCCTGGGGCCAAAAACATTCAGTACTTC. Amino acid sequence: CASSPSVPGAKNIQYF. Variable domain in full (rest from reference TRBV18 and TRBJ2-4): NAGVMQNPRHLVRRRGQEARLRCSPMKGHSHVYWYRQLPEEGLKFMVYLQKENIIDESGMPKERFSAEFPKEGPSILRIQQVVRGDSAAYFCASSPSVPGAKNIQYFGAGTRLSVL.

The V call is TRBV5-4, the J call TRBJ2-3; D ambiguous. This CDR3 contains 16 residues. V lost 1 base and J lost 3, with 15 bases in between. Germline CDR1 reads SGHNT; CDR2 reads YYREEE (reference sequence). The CDR3 region is CASSLLVEQQTDTQYF. CDR3 in DNA: TGTGCCAGCAGCTTGCTTGTTGAGCAGCAAACAGATACGCAGTATTTT.

The gene calls are TRBV27 and TRBJ2-1; 8 bases line up with TRBD2. The CDR3 length is 20 residues. CDR1 MNHEY and CDR2 SMNVEV come from the germline V gene (reference sequence). V shed 1 base, J shed 2 bases, and the junction held 16 bases outside the gene matches. CDR3 DNA: TGTGCCAGCAGTTTATTCCCACCCCTACTAGCGGATACTCCCTACAATGAGCAGTTCTTC. It yields the protein CASSLFPPLLADTPYNEQFF.